These 22 T cell receptor beta chains were all obtained from the same sample, sequenced in a study of T cell changes during pregnancy in multiple sclerosis. Profiling relied on immunoSEQ multiplex PCR, and the TCRdb table lists in-frame clones only, not all of them. The repertoire consists of about 68,000 clones, with 92% occurring once and the leading ten covering 1.3% to 1.5%. The sample was peripheral blood, taken in the second trimester of pregnancy. Source of these receptors: a female donor in good health, enrolled as a control in a pregnancy study.

The CDR3 loop is CASSPQVGRGEQFF. CDR3 nucleotides: TGTGCCAGCAGTCCCCAGGTGGGGAGGGGTGAGCAGTTCTTC. V gene TRBV6-4 combines with J gene TRBJ2-1, with 7 bases aligning to TRBD2. Per the germline V gene, CDR1 is MRHNA and CDR2 is SNTAGT. This CDR3 is 14 amino acids long. V was pared by 5 bases and J by 9 bases, with 10 bases of the junction left unmatched.

This clone has just one count. The rearrangement joins TRBV10-3 to TRBJ2-3; 8 bases line up with TRBD1. Germline V lookup: CDR1 ENHRY, CDR2 SYGVKD. V trimming: 9 bases; J trimming: 3 bases; junction bases outside the gene matches: 8. The CDR3 sequence is 14 residues long. The DNA for the CDR3 is TGTGCCATATTAGGGGACAGGCTAACAGATACGCAGTATTTT. Protein sequence: CAILGDRLTDTQYF.

The genes are TRBV7-8 and TRBJ1-1, with D possibly TRBD1 on 6 matching bases. The CDR3 contains 15 residues. Germline CDR1 is SGHVS and CDR2 is FQNEAQ. Trimming took 5 bases from V and 0 from J, leaving 13 bases between them. CDR3 in DNA: TGTGCCAGCAGCCAGAGCAGGGGATTGAACACTGAAGCTTTCTTT. It specifies CASSQSRGLNTEAFF.

The chain employs TRBV5-1 and TRBJ2-7; 10 nucleotides line up with TRBD1. V gave up 4 bases and J gave up 2 bases; unmatched junction bases: 3. CDR1 and CDR2 from the germline V gene are SGHRS and YFSETQ. The CDR3 loop spans 14 amino acids. CDR3 amino acids: CASSRGTGAYEQYF. CDR3 DNA: TGCGCCAGCAGCCGCGGGACAGGGGCCTACGAGCAGTACTTC.

The chain joins TRBV6-4 to TRBJ1-1, with TRBD1 matching over 8 bases. The J segment lost 6 bases and the V segment lost 0 bases, leaving 6 bases of the junction unmatched. Germline V CDR1 and CDR2: MRHNA, SNTAGT. The CDR3 covers 15 residues. This chain's CDR3 is CASSDSGTGGAEAFF. The CDR3 DNA sequence: TGTGCCAGCAGTGACTCCGGGACAGGAGGAGCTGAAGCTTTCTTT.

V is TRBV7-8 and J is TRBJ1-4, with 9 bases aligning to TRBD1. The CDR3 contains 17 residues. After removal of 6 bases from V and 2 bases from J, the junction contained 10 bases not matched to a gene. CDR1 is SGHVS, CDR2 FQNEAQ, per germline. In DNA form, the CDR3 reads TGTGCCAGCAGAACGGGACAGGGTAGAGGCACTAATGAAAAACTGTTTTTT. It specifies CASRTGQGRGTNEKLFF.

The chain is built from TRBV27 and TRBJ1-4; D is unresolved. This CDR3 spans 14 amino acids. From germline, CDR1 is MNHEY and CDR2 SMNVEV (reference sequence). Trimming pared 6 bases from V and 8 bases from J, leaving 16 bases between. CDR3 in amino acids: CASSLPGRGEKLFF. CDR3 coding DNA: TGTGCCAGCAGCTTGCCGGGCCGAGGGGAAAAACTGTTTTTT.

V gene TRBV9 combines with J gene TRBJ2-2, with TRBD1 identical over 9 bases. Losses at the gene ends were 2 bases for V and 1 base for J; bases not matched to a gene: 0. Germline CDR1 and CDR2: SGDLS and YYNGEE. The CDR3 covers 15 residues. The DNA of the CDR3 is TGTGCCAGCAGCGTGGGACAGGGGAACACCGGGGAGCTGTTTTTT. Translating gives CASSVGQGNTGELFF. The full variable domain, completed using reference TRBV9 and TRBJ2-2, is DSGVTQTPKHLITATGQRVTLRCSPRSGDLSVYWYQQSLDQGLQFLIQYYNGEERAKGNILERFSAQQFPDLHSELNLSSLELGDSALYFCASSVGQGNTGELFFGEGSRLTVL.

The chain employs TRBV6-5 and TRBJ2-2; D gene uncertain. CDR1 MNHEY and CDR2 SVGAGI come from the germline V gene. The CDR3 extends over 14 amino acids. The ends were cut back, 8 bases at V and 4 bases at J, with 14 bases in the middle. This CDR3 is CASSYGLATGELFF. CDR3 nucleotides: TGTGCCAGCTCTTATGGCCTCGCCACCGGGGAGCTGTTTTTT.

This chain uses TRBV28 with TRBJ2-7; 9 positions agree with TRBD1. CDR1 and CDR2 from the germline V gene are MDHEN and SYDVKM. The CDR3 consists of 15 residues. The J segment lost 4 bases and the V segment lost 7 bases, leaving 11 bases of the junction unmatched. CDR3 DNA sequence: TGTGCCAGCACCCCCCCGGGACAGGGACGATACGAGCAGTACTTC. Translating it yields CASTPPGQGRYEQYF.

This clone occurred once. This chain links TRBV28 with TRBJ1-4; tentative D call: TRBD1 (6 bases). This CDR3 is built from 13 residues. V was cut by 4 bases and J by 3 bases, with 6 bases left in between. Germline V gene lookup returns CDR1 MDHEN and CDR2 SYDVKM. This chain's CDR3 is CASSYRANEKLFF. CDR3 DNA sequence: TGTGCCAGCAGTTACAGGGCTAATGAAAAACTGTTTTTT. Supplemented by reference TRBV28 and TRBJ1-4, the full variable domain reads DVKVTQSSRYLVKRTGEKVFLECVQDMDHENMFWYRQDPGLGLRLIYFSYDVKMKEKGDIPEGYSVSREKKERFSLILESASTNQTSMYLCASSYRANEKLFFGSGTQLSVL.

The chain links TRBV7-2 to TRBJ1-6; D may be TRBD1 (6 bases). Germline V gene sequence: CDR1 SGHTA, CDR2 FQGNSA. This CDR3 comprises 17 residues. The V end was cut by 4 bases, the J end by 0 bases, with 13 bases between. CDR3 sequence reads: CASSSWTASSYNSPLHF. The CDR3 coding sequence is TGTGCCAGCAGCTCCTGGACAGCTAGCTCCTATAATTCACCCCTCCACTTT.

This chain uses TRBV21-1 with TRBJ2-4; TRBD1, as called in the table, went unchecked against the DNA. TRBV21-1 is classified as a pseudogene. This CDR3 has 15 residues. The CDR3 nucleotides read TGTGCCAGCAGCGTCCGGGACAGGGGGCTAAACATTCAGTACTTC. This translates into CASSVRDRGLNIQYF.

The CDR3 sequence: CASSLTALTGSGQTQYF. The DNA for the CDR3 is TGTGCCAGCAGTTTAACAGCCCTGACAGGGTCCGGACAGACCCAGTACTTC. The V call is TRBV27, the J call TRBJ2-5; 7 positions match TRBD1. This CDR3 is 17 amino acids long. CDR1 is MNHEY and CDR2 is SMNVEV in the germline V gene (reference sequence). The junction had 15 bases not matched to a gene; V was cut back by 2 bases and J by 6 bases.

The chain recombines TRBV27 with TRBJ1-2; TRBD1 matches 9 bases. The ends lost 4 bases at V and 2 bases at J; junction bases unmatched: 2. CDR1 MNHEY and CDR2 SMNVEV come from the germline V gene (reference sequence). The CDR3 contains 14 residues. The CDR3 bases are TGTGCCAGCAGTTGGGGACAGGGAAACTATGGCTACACCTTC. Encoded protein: CASSWGQGNYGYTF.

J is TRBJ1-1 and V is TRBV29-1, with D hard to call. The CDR3 extends over 13 amino acids. Germline assignment: CDR1 SQVTM and CDR2 ANQGSEA. V shed 6 bases and J shed 6 bases, with 17 bases lying between them. CDR3 sequence: CSVMAYRSAEAFF. DNA of the CDR3: TGCAGCGTCATGGCATATCGATCCGCTGAAGCTTTCTTT.

The chain combines TRBV27 with TRBJ2-2; TRBD2 aligns across 12 bases. The ends lost 5 bases at V and 0 bases at J; junction bases unmatched: 16. Per germline, CDR1 MNHEY and CDR2 SMNVEV (reference sequence). CDR3 length: 21 amino acids. CDR3 coding DNA: TGTGCCAGCAGTGGATTCGCACTAGCGGGAGGTGGGGCCCCGAACACCGGGGAGCTGTTTTTT. Its protein is CASSGFALAGGGAPNTGELFF.

Details on this clone: The sample holds other DNA sequences that translate to the same CDR3. This rearrangement joins TRBV6-4 to TRBJ2-1, with 12 bases fitting TRBD2. From germline, CDR1 is MRHNA and CDR2 SNTAGT. The V gene end was trimmed by 3 bases and the J gene end by 5 bases; junction bases not matched to a gene: 2. CDR3 size: 15 residues. CDR3 residues: CASSELAGGHNEQFF. Written as DNA, the CDR3 is TGTGCCAGCAGTGAACTAGCGGGGGGTCACAATGAGCAGTTCTTC.

The chain employs TRBV5-1 and TRBJ2-2; TRBD2 aligns across 11 bases. The ends lost 5 bases at V and 4 bases at J; junction bases unmatched: 7. Germline CDR1 is SGHRS and CDR2 is YFSETQ. CDR3 length: 16 residues. CDR3 DNA sequence: TGCGCCAGCAGGCGGCCGGGACTAGCGGTCACCGGGGAGCTGTTTTTT. Translation gives CASRRPGLAVTGELFF.

The V call is TRBV5-4, the J call TRBJ1-5, with D tentatively TRBD1 (6 bases). Germline-derived CDR1 and CDR2 are SGHNT and YYREEE (reference sequence). The CDR3 totals 14 residues. V gave up 2 bases and J gave up 0 bases, with 6 bases separating them. CDR3 coding DNA: TGTGCCAGCAGCTTACAGGGTAGCAATCAGCCCCAGCATTTT. It is translated as CASSLQGSNQPQHF.

V usage is TRBV5-1 and J usage is TRBJ1-6, with TRBD1 matching over 7 bases. After removal of 3 bases from V and 5 bases from J, the junction contained 2 bases not matched to a gene. The CDR3 extends over 14 amino acids. CDR1 SGHRS and CDR2 YFSETQ come from the germline V gene. CDR3: CASSSGGNNSPLHF. The DNA for the CDR3 is TGCGCCAGCAGCTCAGGGGGGAATAATTCACCCCTCCACTTT.

In this sample, this clone turned up a few times. The CDR3 sequence is CASSPRNGEPQHF. In DNA, the CDR3 is TGTGCCAGCTCCCCCCGAAACGGGGAGCCCCAGCATTTT. The chain couples TRBV18 to TRBJ1-5; D call uncertain. V was pared by 6 bases and J by 8 bases, with 14 bases between. The CDR3 has 13 residues. CDR1 is KGHSH, CDR2 LQKENI, per germline.